This T cell receptor beta chain originates from a study of CD8+ T cells in alopecia areata. CDR1 is MNHNS and CDR2 is SASEGT in the germline V gene. V was cut by 5 bases and J by 2 bases, with 16 bases left in between. The CDR3 sequence is 15 residues long. A single count supports this clone. cDNA serving as the sequencing template came from extracted, reverse transcribed RNA. Here immunoSEQ multiplex PCR was the method, and the copy in TCRdb shows in-frame clones only, minus some. The top ten clones hold approximately 4.3% of a sample with about 150,000 clones, 55% of them seen once. The material sequenced was CD4+ T cells sorted from blood. The receptor's source is a human donor in good health. V usage is TRBV6-1 and J usage is TRBJ2-7; D might be TRBD1 or TRBD2, each matching 5 bases. The CDR3 loop is CASSLDIGAAYEQYF. The CDR3 DNA sequence: TGTGCCAGCAGTCTAGATATCGGGGCGGCCTACGAGCAGTACTTC.